This T cell receptor (beta chain) was recovered during a study of molecular identifiers for immune sequencing clone quantification. Points on this clonotype: The CDR3 end shows no conserved phenylalanine or tryptophan, and so a read error is likely.

This CDR3 comprises 15 residues. CDR1 SGHNT and CDR2 YYREEE come from the germline V gene (reference sequence). Germline trimming cut 1 base from V and 7 bases from J; bases unmatched to any gene: 9. TCRdb re-called the PCR reads through MiXCR, storing one row per CDR3 protein. The table records over 600,000 distinct CDR3 sequences, 15% to 20% of them present only once. Sequenced material: naive CD8+ T cells from blood, with Jurkat cell RNA spiked in. Subset defined: FACS-sorted CD8+CD4-CCR7+CD45RA+ naive T cells. This clonotype was obtained from a human donor in good health. Some libraries in this study had Jurkat cell RNA spiked in. This chain joins TRBV5-4 and TRBJ2-7, with 9 bases lining up with TRBD2. The DNA of the CDR3 is TGTGCCAGCAGCTTGATCGTAGCGGGAGTCGGGGAGCAGTACTAC. Translation: CASSLIVAGVGEQYY.